The present TCR beta chain was sequenced within a study of cytomegalovirus exposure and HLA in healthy donors. CDR1 and CDR2 (germline): SEHNR, FQNEAQ (reference sequence). The length of the CDR3 is 15 residues. Amplification used 60 Vbeta primers and 13 Jbeta primers. Only in-frame clones appear in the TCRdb table, and some are missing; sequencing was by immunoSEQ multiplex PCR. Here the sample spans just over 95,000 clones, 78% being singletons. The chain employs TRBV7-9 and TRBJ2-5; D possibly corresponds to TRBD2 (6 bases). The better agreement between TRBJ2-7 and the DNA end casts doubt on the J call. Sequencing used PBMCs. This receptor was obtained from a woman aged 40 to 50 in good health and CMV-seropositive. CDR3 region: CASSLFHSGSYEQYF. CDR3 bases: TGTGCCAGCAGCTTATTTCATAGCGGCTCCTACGAGCAGTACTTC.